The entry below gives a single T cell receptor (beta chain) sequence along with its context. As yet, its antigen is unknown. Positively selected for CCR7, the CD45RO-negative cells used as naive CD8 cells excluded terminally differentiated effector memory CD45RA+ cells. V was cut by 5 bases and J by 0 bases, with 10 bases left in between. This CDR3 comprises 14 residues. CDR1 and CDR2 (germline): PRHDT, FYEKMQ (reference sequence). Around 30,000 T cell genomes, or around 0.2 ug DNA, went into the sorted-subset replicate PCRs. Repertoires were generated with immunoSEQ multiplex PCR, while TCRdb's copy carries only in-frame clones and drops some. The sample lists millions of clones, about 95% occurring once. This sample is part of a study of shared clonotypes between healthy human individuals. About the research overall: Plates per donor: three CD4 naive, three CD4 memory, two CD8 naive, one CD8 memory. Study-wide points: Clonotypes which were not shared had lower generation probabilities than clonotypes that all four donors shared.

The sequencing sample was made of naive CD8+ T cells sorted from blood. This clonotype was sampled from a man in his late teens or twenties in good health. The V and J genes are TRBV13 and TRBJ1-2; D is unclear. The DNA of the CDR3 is TGTGCCAGCAGCACACAGCAGGCTAACTATGGCTACACCTTC. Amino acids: CASSTQQANYGYTF.